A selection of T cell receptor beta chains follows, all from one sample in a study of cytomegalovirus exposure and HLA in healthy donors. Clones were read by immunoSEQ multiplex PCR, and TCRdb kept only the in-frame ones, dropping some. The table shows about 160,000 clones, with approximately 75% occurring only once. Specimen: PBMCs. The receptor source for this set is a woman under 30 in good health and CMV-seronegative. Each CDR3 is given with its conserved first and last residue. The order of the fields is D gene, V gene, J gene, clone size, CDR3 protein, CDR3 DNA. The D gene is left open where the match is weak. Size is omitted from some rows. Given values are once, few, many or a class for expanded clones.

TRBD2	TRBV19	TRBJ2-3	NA	CASSSGGLAGKDTQYF	TGTGCCAGTAGTTCAGGGGGGCTAGCGGGGAAGGATACGCAGTATTTT
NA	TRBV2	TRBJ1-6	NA	CASRWESSYNSPLHF	TGTGCCAGCAGGTGGGAGAGCTCCTATAATTCACCCCTCCACTTT
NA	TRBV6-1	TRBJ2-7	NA	CASSGGGHRDRAHEQYF	TGTGCCAGCAGTGGAGGAGGGCACCGGGACCGCGCTCACGAGCAGTACTTC
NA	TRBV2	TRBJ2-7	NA	CASSEGVFRYEQYF	TGTGCCAGCAGTGAAGGAGTCTTTCGTTACGAGCAGTACTTC
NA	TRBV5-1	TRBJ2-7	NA	CASSQTGTTGEQYF	TGCGCCAGCAGCCAAACGGGGACTACAGGGGAGCAGTACTTC
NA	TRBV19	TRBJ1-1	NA	CASSTSVEAFF	TGTGCCAGTAGTACCTCAGTTGAAGCTTTCTTT
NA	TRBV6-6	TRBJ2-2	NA	CASSLGELFF	TGTGCCAGCAGTCTCGGGGAGCTGTTTTTT
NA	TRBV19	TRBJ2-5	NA	CASSPCLCQETQYF	TGTGCCAGTAGTCCCTGTCTGTGCCAAGAGACCCAGTACTTC
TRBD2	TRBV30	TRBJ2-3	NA	CALGGRTDTQYF	TGTGCTTTGGGCGGGAGAACAGATACGCAGTATTTT
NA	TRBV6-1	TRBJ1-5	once	CASSGAGSNQPQHF	TGTGCCAGCAGTGGGGCCGGTAGCAATCAGCCCCAGCATTTT
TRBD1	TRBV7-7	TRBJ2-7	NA	CASSLDRAKEQYF	TGTGCCAGCAGCTTGGACAGGGCGAAGGAGCAGTACTTC
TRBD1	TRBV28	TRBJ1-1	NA	CASSFRPGGNTEAFF	TGTGCCAGCAGTTTTCGGCCAGGGGGGAACACTGAAGCTTTCTTT
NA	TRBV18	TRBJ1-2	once	CASSLREADGYTF	TGTGCCAGCTCATTGAGGGAGGCGGATGGCTACACCTTC
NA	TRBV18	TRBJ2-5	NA	CASSPRRETQYF	TGTGCCAGCTCACCGCGTCGGGAGACCCAGTACTTC
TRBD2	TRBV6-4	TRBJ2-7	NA	CASSELAGSSHEQYF	TGTGCCAGCAGTGAACTAGCGGGCAGCTCCCACGAGCAGTACTTC
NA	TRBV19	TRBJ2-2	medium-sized	CASSIKGGPNTGELFF	TGTGCCAGTAGTATAAAGGGAGGTCCGAACACCGGGGAGCTGTTTTTT
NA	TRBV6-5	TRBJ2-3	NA	CASSYGYRGTDTQYF	TGTGCCAGCAGTTACGGATACAGGGGCACAGATACGCAGTATTTT
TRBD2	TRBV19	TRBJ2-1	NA	CASSIAAGPYNEQFF	TGTGCCAGTAGTATAGCAGCGGGACCCTACAATGAGCAGTTCTTC
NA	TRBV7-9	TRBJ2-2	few	CASSLVFSDNSNTGELFF	TGTGCCAGCAGCTTAGTTTTTAGCGATAATTCGAACACCGGGGAGCTGTTTTTT
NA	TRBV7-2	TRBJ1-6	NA	CASSLAVRGSYNSPLHF	TGTGCCAGCAGCTTAGCAGTTAGGGGCTCCTATAATTCACCCCTCCACTTT
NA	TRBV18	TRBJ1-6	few	CASSRPQGPLHF	TGTGCCAGCTCACGGCCTCAGGGGCCCCTCCACTTT
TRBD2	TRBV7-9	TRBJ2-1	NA	CASSLKGLLTNEQFF	TGTGCCAGCAGCCTCAAGGGACTACTTACGAATGAGCAGTTCTTC
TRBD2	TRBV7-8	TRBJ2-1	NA	CASSLGPSGVGSYNEQFF	TGTGCCAGCAGCTTAGGCCCTAGCGGGGTTGGCTCCTACAATGAGCAGTTCTTC
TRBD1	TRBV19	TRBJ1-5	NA	CASSIQYRGLGNQPQHF	TGTGCCAGTAGTATCCAGTACAGGGGATTAGGCAATCAGCCCCAGCATTTT
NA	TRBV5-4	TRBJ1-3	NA	CASSLDGGAGGNTIYF	TGTGCCAGCAGCTTGGACGGCGGGGCGGGAGGAAACACCATATATTTT
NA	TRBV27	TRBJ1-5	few	CASSLSGGPYQPQHF	TGTGCCAGCAGTTTAAGCGGGGGGCCTTATCAGCCCCAGCATTTT
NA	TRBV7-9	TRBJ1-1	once	CASRDKNTEAFF	TGTGCCAGCAGGGACAAGAACACTGAAGCTTTCTTT
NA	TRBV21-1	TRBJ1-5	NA	CASSTGQGNQPQHF	TGTGCCAGCAGCACCGGACAGGGGAATCAGCCCCAGCATTTT
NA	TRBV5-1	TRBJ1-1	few	CASSLAAGMNTEAFF	TGCGCCAGCAGCTTGGCTGCAGGAATGAACACTGAAGCTTTCTTT
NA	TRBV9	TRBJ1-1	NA	CASSFGGNTEAFF	TGTGCCAGCAGCTTCGGCGGGAACACTGAAGCTTTCTTT
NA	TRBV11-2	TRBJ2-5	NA	CASSRGQLKETQYF	TGTGCCAGCAGCCGCGGACAGTTGAAAGAGACCCAGTACTTC
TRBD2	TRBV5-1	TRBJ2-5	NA	CASSRERGGFYPQETQYF	TGCGCCAGCAGCCGAGAGCGGGGGGGTTTCTACCCCCAAGAGACCCAGTACTTC
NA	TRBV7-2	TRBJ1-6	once	CASSAQTTVSSPLHF	TGTGCCAGCAGCGCCCAGACGACAGTTAGTTCACCCCTCCACTTT
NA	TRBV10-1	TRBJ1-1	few	CASSESWATEAFF	TGCGCCAGCAGTGAGTCTTGGGCGACCGAAGCTTTCTTT
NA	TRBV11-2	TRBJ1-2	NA	CASSSHAGGGYTF	TGTGCCAGCAGCTCCCACGCGGGGGGGGGCTACACCTTC
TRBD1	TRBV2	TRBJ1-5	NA	CASSPGTGGRQPQHF	TGTGCCAGCAGTCCCGGGACAGGGGGCCGTCAGCCCCAGCATTTT
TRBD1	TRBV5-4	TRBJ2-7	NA	CASSLDYRGYEQYF	TGTGCCAGCAGCTTGGATTACAGGGGCTACGAGCAGTACTTC
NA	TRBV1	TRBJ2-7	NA	CTSSQEYNEQYF	TGCACCAGCAGCCAAGAGTACAACGAGCAGTACTTC
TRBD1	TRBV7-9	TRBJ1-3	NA	CASSFQGENTIYF	TGTGCCAGCAGCTTTCAGGGGGAAAACACCATATATTTT
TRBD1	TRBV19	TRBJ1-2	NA	CASSTPRTGVYGYTF	TGTGCCAGTAGTACCCCCAGGACAGGAGTCTATGGCTACACCTTC
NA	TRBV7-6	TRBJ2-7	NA	CASSLDWDNYEQYF	TGTGCCAGCAGCTTAGACTGGGACAACTACGAGCAGTACTTC
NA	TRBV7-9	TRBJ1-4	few	CASTTQNEKLFF	TGTGCCAGCACCACACAGAATGAAAAACTGTTTTTT
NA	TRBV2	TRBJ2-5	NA	CASHYTQETQYF	TGTGCCAGCCACTATACCCAAGAGACCCAGTACTTC